The clone carrying this T cell receptor (beta chain) appeared once. The time point here: baseline, week 1 (first vaccination visit). Treatment here: pre-vaccination baseline after standard-of-care therapy. CDR1 and CDR2 from the germline V gene are KGHSH and LQKENI. This CDR3 comprises 16 residues. V lost 4 bases, J lost 0 bases, and 13 bases lay in between. TCRdb keeps only in-frame clones here, not all; method: immunoSEQ multiplex PCR. Of tens of thousands of clones in the sample, about 92% were seen once. This sample was included in a study of a mutant IDH1 vaccine in newly diagnosed glioma. This specimen consisted of PBMCs, obtained from a glioma patient treated with radiotherapy, temozolomide or both. The clonotype originates from a middle-aged man with glioma. The chain carries TRBV18 and TRBJ1-3; D call uncertain. The CDR3 sequence: CASSLAPRVSGNTIYF. As DNA, the CDR3 is TGTGCCAGCTCACTTGCTCCTAGGGTCTCTGGAAACACCATATATTTT.